This paragraph reports one T cell receptor (beta chain). This sample is part of a study of blood T cells in healthy people across ages. CDR3 size: 16 residues. Germline V gene sequence: CDR1 SGHTA, CDR2 FQGNSA. The V gene end was trimmed by 2 bases and the J gene end by 7 bases; junction bases not matched to a gene: 9. A second PCR of 7 to 11 cycles used a sample-barcoded 5' primer and a J-beta primer mix. TCRdb passed the 5' RACE reads through MiXCR, listing each CDR3 protein once. The sample holds a few hundred thousand distinct CDR3 sequences, approximately 47% seen once. The chain uses TRBV7-2 and TRBJ2-7, with 12 bases fitting TRBD2. Material for sequencing was blood. This sequence originates from a man in his fifties or sixties in good health. CDR3 nucleotides: TGTGCCAGCAGCTTACTAGCGCTAGCGGGAGGGCATGAGCAGTACTTC. Translated: CASSLLALAGGHEQYF. Complete variable domain (other parts from reference TRBV7-2 and TRBJ2-7): GAGVSQSPSNKVTEKGKDVELRCDPISGHTALYWYRQSLGQGLEFLIYFQGNSAPDKSGLPSDRFSAERTGGSVSTLTIQRTQQEDSAVYLCASSLLALAGGHEQYFGPGTRLTVT.